This record covers a single TCR beta chain. The data originate from a study of blood T cell repertoires in COVID-19. Study-level background: Sites in the United States, Italy and Spain provided acute and convalescent COVID-19 samples. Sample material is recorded as cDNA or gDNA derived from T cells, B-cell-depleted T cells, or PBMCs.

CDR3 length: 17 amino acids. Germline-derived CDR1 and CDR2 are SGHRS and YFSETQ. V dropped 4 bases and J dropped 7; count of bases not matched to a gene: 17. Original processing notes: Reference gene primer amplification gave estimated nucleated cell counts. Profiled with immunoSEQ multiplex PCR; TCRdb holds only in-frame clones, not every one. The DNA was the basis for D and trimming; V, J and clone size are from that table. This table has approximately 70,000 clones, around 90% appearing once. This chain connects TRBV5-1 to TRBJ2-7; the match to TRBD2 covers 10 bases. This clonotype originated in a woman aged 80 or older with active COVID-19. Sequencing was carried out using peripheral blood. The CDR3, as DNA: TGCGCCAGCAGCCCCGGGACAGGACGGACTAGCGGCCGGGAGCAGTACTTC. It is translated as CASSPGTGRTSGREQYF.